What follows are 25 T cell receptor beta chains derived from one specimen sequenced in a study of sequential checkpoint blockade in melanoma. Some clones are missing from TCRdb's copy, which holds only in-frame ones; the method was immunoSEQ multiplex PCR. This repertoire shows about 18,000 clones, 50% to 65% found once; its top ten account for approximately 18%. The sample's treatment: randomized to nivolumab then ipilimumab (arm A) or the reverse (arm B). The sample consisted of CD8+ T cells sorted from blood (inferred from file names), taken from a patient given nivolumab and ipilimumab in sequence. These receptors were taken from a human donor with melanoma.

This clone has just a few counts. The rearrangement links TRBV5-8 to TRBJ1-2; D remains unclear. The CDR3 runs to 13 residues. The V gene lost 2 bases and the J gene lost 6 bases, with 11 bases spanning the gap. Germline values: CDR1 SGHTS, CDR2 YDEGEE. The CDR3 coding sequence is TGTGCCAGCAGCTTCAACAGTCTGAATGGCTACACCTTC. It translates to CASSFNSLNGYTF.

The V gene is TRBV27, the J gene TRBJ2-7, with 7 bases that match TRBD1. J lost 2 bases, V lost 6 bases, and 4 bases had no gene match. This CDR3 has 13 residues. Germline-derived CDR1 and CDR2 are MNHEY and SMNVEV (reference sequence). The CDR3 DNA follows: TGTGCCAGCAGATTGACAGGGACCTACGAGCAGTACTTC. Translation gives CASRLTGTYEQYF.

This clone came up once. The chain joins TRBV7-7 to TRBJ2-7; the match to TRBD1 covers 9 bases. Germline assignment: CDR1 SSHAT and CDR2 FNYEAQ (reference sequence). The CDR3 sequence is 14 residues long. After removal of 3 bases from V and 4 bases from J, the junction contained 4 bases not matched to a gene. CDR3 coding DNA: TGTGCCAGCAGCTTGGGACAGGGTGATTACGAGCAGTACTTC. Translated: CASSLGQGDYEQYF.

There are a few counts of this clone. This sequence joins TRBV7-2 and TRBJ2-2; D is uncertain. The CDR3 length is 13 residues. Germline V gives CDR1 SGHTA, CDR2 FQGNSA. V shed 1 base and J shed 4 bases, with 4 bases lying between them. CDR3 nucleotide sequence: TGTGCCAGCAGCTTAGTTATCACCGGGGAGCTGTTTTTT. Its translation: CASSLVITGELFF.

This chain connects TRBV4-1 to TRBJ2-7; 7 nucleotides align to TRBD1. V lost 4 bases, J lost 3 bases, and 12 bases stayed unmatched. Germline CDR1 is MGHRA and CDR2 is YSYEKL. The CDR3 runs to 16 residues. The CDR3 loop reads CASSPTSGQDLYEQYF. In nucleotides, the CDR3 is TGCGCCAGCAGCCCGACGAGTGGACAGGATCTCTACGAGCAGTACTTC.

The CDR3 DNA is TGTGCCAGCAGTTGGGGGGGGCTAGCCTCCTACGAGCAGTACTTC. Its translation is CASSWGGLASYEQYF. The genes are TRBV27 and TRBJ2-7, with a possible D match to TRBD2 (7 bases). CDR3 size: 15 residues. CDR1 is MNHEY and CDR2 is SMNVEV in the germline V gene (reference sequence). Trimming cost V 4 bases and J 0 bases, with 13 bases left between them.

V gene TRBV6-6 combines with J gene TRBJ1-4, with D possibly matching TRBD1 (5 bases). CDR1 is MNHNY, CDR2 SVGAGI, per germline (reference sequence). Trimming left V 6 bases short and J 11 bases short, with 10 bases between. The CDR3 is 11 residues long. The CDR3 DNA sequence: TGTGCCAGCAGCGCGGGGGGGAAACTGTTTTTT. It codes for CASSAGGKLFF.

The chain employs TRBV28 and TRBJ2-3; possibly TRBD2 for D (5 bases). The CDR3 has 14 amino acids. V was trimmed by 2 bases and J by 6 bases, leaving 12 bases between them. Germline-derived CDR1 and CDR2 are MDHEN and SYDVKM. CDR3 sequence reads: CASSLRITGDTQYF. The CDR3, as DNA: TGTGCCAGCAGTTTACGGATTACGGGGGATACGCAGTATTTT.

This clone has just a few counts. The CDR3, as DNA: TGTGCCAGCAGCGGCAGGGGTGTGGGTGACACTGAAGCTTTCTTT. Amino acid sequence: CASSGRGVGDTEAFF. The rearrangement links TRBV9 to TRBJ1-1; tentative D call: TRBD1 (6 bases). V was trimmed by 3 bases and J by 3 bases, leaving 15 bases between them. Germline V gene sequence: CDR1 SGDLS, CDR2 YYNGEE. The CDR3 contains 15 residues.

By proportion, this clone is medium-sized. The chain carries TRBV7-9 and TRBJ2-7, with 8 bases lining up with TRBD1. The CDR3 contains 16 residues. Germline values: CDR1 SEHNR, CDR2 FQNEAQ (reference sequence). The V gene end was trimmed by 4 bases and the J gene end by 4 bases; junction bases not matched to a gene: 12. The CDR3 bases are TGTGCCAGCAGCTCGACCCTGACAGGGGCGCGGTACGAGCAGTACTTC. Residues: CASSSTLTGARYEQYF. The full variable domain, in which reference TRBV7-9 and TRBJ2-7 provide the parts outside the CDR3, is DTGVSQNPRHKITKRGQNVTFRCDPISEHNRLYWYRQTLGQGPEFLTYFQNEAQLEKSRLLSDRFSAERPKGSFSTLEIQRTEQGDSAMYLCASSSTLTGARYEQYFGPGTRLTVT.

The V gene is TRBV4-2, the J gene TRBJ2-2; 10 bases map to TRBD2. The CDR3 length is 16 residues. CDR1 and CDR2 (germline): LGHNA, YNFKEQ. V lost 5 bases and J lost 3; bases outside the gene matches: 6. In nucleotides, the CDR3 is TGTGCCAGCAGCTACTGGACTAGCGGTCACACCGGGGAGCTGTTTTTT. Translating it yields CASSYWTSGHTGELFF.

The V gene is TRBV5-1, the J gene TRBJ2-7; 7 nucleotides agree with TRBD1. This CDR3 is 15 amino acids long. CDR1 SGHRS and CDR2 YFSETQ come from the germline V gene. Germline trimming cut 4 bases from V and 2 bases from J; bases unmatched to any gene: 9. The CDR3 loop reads CASSPVGDRTYEQYF. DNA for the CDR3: TGCGCCAGCAGCCCGGTGGGGGACAGAACCTACGAGCAGTACTTC.

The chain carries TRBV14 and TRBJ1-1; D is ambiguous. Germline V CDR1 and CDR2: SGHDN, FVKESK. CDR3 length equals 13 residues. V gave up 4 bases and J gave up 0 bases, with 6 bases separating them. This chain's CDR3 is CASSPTMNTEAFF. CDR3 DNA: TGTGCCAGCAGCCCGACTATGAACACTGAAGCTTTCTTT.

CDR3 sequence: CASSPSGGSYEQYF. CDR3 in DNA: TGTGCCAGCAGTCCTTCGGGGGGCTCCTACGAGCAGTACTTC. The V call is TRBV5-6, the J call TRBJ2-5; 7 nucleotides line up with TRBD2. The DNA end favors TRBJ2-7, so the J call may be wrong. The CDR3 totals 14 residues. From germline, CDR1 is SGHDT and CDR2 YYEEEE.

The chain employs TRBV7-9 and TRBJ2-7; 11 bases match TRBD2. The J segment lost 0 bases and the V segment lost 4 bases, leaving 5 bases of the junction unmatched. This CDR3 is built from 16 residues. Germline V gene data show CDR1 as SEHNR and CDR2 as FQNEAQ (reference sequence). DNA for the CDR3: TGTGCCAGCAGCTCCACCACTAGCGGGAGCTCCTACGAGCAGTACTTC. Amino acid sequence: CASSSTTSGSSYEQYF.

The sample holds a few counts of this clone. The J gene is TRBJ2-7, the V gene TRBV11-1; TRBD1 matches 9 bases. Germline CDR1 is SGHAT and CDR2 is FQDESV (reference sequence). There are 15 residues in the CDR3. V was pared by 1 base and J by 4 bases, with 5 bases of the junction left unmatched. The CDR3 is CASSLEAGQGYEQYF. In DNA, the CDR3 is TGTGCCAGCAGCTTAGAAGCGGGACAGGGTTACGAGCAGTACTTC.

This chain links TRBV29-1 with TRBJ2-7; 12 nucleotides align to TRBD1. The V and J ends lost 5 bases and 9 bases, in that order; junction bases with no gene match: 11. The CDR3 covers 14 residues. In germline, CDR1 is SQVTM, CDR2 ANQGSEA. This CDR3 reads CSVRLPGTGGAQYF. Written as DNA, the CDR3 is TGCAGCGTTAGACTACCCGGGACAGGGGGCGCGCAGTACTTC.

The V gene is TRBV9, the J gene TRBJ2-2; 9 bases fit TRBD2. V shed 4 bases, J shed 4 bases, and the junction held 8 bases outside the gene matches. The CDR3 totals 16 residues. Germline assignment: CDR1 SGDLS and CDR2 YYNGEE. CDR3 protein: CASSLRLAETTGELFF. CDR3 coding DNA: TGTGCCAGCAGCTTACGACTAGCGGAGACCACCGGGGAGCTGTTTTTT.

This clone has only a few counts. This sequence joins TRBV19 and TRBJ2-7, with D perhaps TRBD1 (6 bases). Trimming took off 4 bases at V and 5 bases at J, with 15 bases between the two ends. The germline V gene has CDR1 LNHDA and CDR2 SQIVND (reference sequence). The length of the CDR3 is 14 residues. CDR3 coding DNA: TGTGCCAGTAGTAAGGACAGAGGGGTCCACGAGCAGTACTTC. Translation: CASSKDRGVHEQYF.

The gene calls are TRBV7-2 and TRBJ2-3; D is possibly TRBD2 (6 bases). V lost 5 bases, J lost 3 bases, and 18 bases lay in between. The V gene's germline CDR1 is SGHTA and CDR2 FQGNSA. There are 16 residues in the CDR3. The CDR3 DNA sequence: TGTGCCAGCAGCGCAATGGTTGAGCGGGTGACAGATACGCAGTATTTT. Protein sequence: CASSAMVERVTDTQYF.

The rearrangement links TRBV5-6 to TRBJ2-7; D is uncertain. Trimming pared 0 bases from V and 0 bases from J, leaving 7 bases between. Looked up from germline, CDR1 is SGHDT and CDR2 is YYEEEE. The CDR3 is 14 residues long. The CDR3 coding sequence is TGTGCCAGCAGCTTGGTTCCCAGCTCCTACGAGCAGTACTTC. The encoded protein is CASSLVPSSYEQYF. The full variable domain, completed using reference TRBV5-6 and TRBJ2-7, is DAGVTQSPTHLIKTRGQQVTLRCSPKSGHDTVSWYQQALGQGPQFIFQYYEEEERQRGNFPDRFSGHQFPNYSSELNVNALLLGDSALYLCASSLVPSSYEQYFGPGTRLTVT.

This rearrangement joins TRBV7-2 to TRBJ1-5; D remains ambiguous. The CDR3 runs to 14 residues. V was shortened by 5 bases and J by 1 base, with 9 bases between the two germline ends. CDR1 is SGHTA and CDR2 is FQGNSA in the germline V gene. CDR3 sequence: CASSPRVSNQPQHF. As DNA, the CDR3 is TGTGCCAGCAGCCCGAGGGTGAGCAATCAGCCCCAGCATTTT. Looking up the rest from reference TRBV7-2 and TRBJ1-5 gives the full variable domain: GAGVSQSPSNKVTEKGKDVELRCDPISGHTALYWYRQSLGQGLEFLIYFQGNSAPDKSGLPSDRFSAERTGGSVSTLTIQRTQQEDSAVYLCASSPRVSNQPQHFGDGTRLSIL.

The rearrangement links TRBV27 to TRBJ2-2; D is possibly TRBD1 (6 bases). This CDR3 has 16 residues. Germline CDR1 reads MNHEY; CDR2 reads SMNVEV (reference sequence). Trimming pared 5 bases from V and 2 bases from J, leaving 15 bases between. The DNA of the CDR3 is TGTGCCAGCAGTCCCCAGGGGTCCCTCAACACCGGGGAGCTGTTTTTT. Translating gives CASSPQGSLNTGELFF.

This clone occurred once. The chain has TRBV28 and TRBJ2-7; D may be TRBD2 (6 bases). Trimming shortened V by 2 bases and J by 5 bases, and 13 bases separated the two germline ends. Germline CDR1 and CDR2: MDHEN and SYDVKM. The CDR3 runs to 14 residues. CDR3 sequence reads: CASSLISGRNEQYF. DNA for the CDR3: TGTGCCAGCAGTTTAATCTCGGGGAGGAACGAGCAGTACTTC. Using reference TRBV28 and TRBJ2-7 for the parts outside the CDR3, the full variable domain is DVKVTQSSRYLVKRTGEKVFLECVQDMDHENMFWYRQDPGLGLRLIYFSYDVKMKEKGDIPEGYSVSREKKERFSLILESASTNQTSMYLCASSLISGRNEQYFGPGTRLTVT.

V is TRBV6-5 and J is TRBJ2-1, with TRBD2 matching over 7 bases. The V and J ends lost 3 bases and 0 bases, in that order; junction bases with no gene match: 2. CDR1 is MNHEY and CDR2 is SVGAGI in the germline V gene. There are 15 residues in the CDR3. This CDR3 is CASSYGEGSYNEQFF. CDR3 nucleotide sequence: TGTGCCAGCAGTTATGGGGAGGGCTCCTACAATGAGCAGTTCTTC.